These T cell receptor beta chains were read from a single sample in a study of spatial heterogeneity in lung cancer. TCRdb itself ran the 5' RACE reads through MiXCR, one entry per CDR3 protein. The sample has around 32,000 distinct CDR3 sequences; 8.5% to 12% are singletons. Here the sequenced sample was PBMCs, taken at follow-up. The receptors originated from a female donor with early-stage non-small cell lung cancer. Both conserved end residues are part of each CDR3. The D gene is left open where the match is weak. Size values are once, few and many counts, or a class for expanded clones, and some rows have none.

>NA|TRBJ2-5|TRBD1|TRBV28
TGTGCCAGCGACAGGGTCCAAGAGACCCAGTACTTC
CASDRVQETQYF
>NA|TRBJ1-1|NA|TRBV29-1
TGCAGCGTTGAAGGGACGCAAGACACTGAAGCTTTCTTT
CSVEGTQDTEAFF
>many|TRBJ2-2|TRBD1|TRBV2
TGTGCCAGCAGTCGCGACAGGGGAGACACCGGGGAGCTGTTTTTT
CASSRDRGDTGELFF
>NA|TRBJ1-1|NA|TRBV20-1
TGCAGTGCTAGAGCGGCGGGACTGAACACTGAAGCTTTCTTT
CSARAAGLNTEAFF
>NA|TRBJ2-1|NA|TRBV7-9
TGTGCCAGCAGCCAAACCTGGGGCAATGAGCAGTTCTTC
CASSQTWGNEQFF
>many|TRBJ2-1|NA|TRBV10-3
TGTGCCATCAGTGACGGGGAAGGGGACCAAGCCTTC
CAISDGEGDQAF
>many|TRBJ2-1|TRBD1|TRBV7-8
TGTGCCAGCAGCTTAGTTATAGGGACAGGGGTCAATGAGCAGTTCTTC
CASSLVIGTGVNEQFF
>NA|TRBJ2-1|NA|TRBV9
TGTGCCAGCAGCGTAGGGGGACTCGCCGGGAGCAATGAGCAGTTCTTC
CASSVGGLAGSNEQFF
>NA|TRBJ2-2|TRBD2|TRBV12-3/TRBV12-4
TGTGCCAGCAGTTTTAAGAGGACTAGCGGGGGGGTAGAGGAGCTGTTTTTT
CASSFKRTSGGVEELFF
>many|TRBJ1-1|TRBD1|TRBV27
TGTGCCAGCAGTCCCCTGGGGACAGGGGGCACTGAAGCTTTCTTT
CASSPLGTGGTEAFF
>NA|TRBJ2-1|NA|TRBV28
TGTGCCAGCAGTTTACCAGGGGACTACAATGAGCAGTTCTTC
CASSLPGDYNEQFF
>NA|TRBJ2-1|TRBD1|TRBV28
TGTGCCACCCAGGCCCAGACAGGGGATTTGGCGCAGTTCTTC
CATQAQTGDLAQFF
>few|TRBJ2-3|NA|TRBV27
TGTGCCAGCAGTTTGATGGGAAACACAGATACGCAGTATTTT
CASSLMGNTDTQYF
>NA|TRBJ2-1|NA|TRBV20-1
TGCAGTGCTGAACTCCGGGACTTTTACAATGAGCAGTTCTTC
CSAELRDFYNEQFF
>many|TRBJ1-1|NA|TRBV7-2
TGTGCCAGCAGCTCCCAGGGAAGGAGCACTGAAGCTTTCTTT
CASSSQGRSTEAFF
>many|TRBJ2-3|NA|TRBV11-1
TGTGCCAGCAGCTTAGACGGGGGCCACCCCACAGATACGCAGTATTTT
CASSLDGGHPTDTQYF
>NA|TRBJ1-1|NA|TRBV5-6
TGTGCCAGCAGCTCCCCGGAGGAGTGGGGTGAAGCTTTCTTT
CASSSPEEWGEAFF
>many|TRBJ2-2|NA|TRBV12-3/TRBV12-4
TGTGCCAGCAGATGCGAGGACTGGCTCAGGACTACCGGGGAGCTGTTTTTT
CASRCEDWLRTTGELFF
>many|TRBJ2-1|NA|TRBV29-1
TGCAGCGTTGAAATGGCGGTAGGACAGTCCCTATCCTACAATGAGCAGTTCTTC
CSVEMAVGQSLSYNEQFF
>many|TRBJ2-1|NA|TRBV6-2/TRBV6-3
TGTGCCACGGGGCCGGGGGCCGCAGCGGAGCAGTTCTTC
CATGPGAAAEQFF
>many|TRBJ2-7|TRBD1|TRBV25-1
TGTGCCACCAAGGGGCGGACAGGGCATTACGAGCAGTACTTC
CATKGRTGHYEQYF
>many|TRBJ2-2|NA|TRBV29-1
TGCAGCTGTTCTCCGCCGGGACAAAACACCGGGGAGCTGTTTTTT
CSCSPPGQNTGELFF